This TCR beta chain was profiled in a study of cytomegalovirus exposure and HLA in healthy donors. Study-level points and caveats: Association of 16,951 TCR beta sequences with HLA alleles was found at 0.05 false discovery rate in a later analysis.

This CDR3 region has 12 residues. Germline CDR1 is GTSNPN and CDR2 is SVGIG (reference sequence). The primer mix had 60 Vbeta and 13 Jbeta primers. Profiling relied on immunoSEQ multiplex PCR, and the TCRdb table lists in-frame clones only, not all of them. The sample includes around 180,000 clones, 70% to 80% seen only once; the top ten take 2% to 2.5%. In regard to this clone: Its specificity is not known.

The TCR sequence derives from a man aged 60 to 75 in good health and CMV-seronegative. Sequencing used PBMCs. The chain is built from TRBV30 and TRBJ2-5; D not certain. The assigned J gene may be wrong: the sequence end matches TRBJ2-7 better. CDR3 DNA: TGTGCCTGGAGTGTACGCCCCTACGAGCAGTACTTC. Translation gives CAWSVRPYEQYF.